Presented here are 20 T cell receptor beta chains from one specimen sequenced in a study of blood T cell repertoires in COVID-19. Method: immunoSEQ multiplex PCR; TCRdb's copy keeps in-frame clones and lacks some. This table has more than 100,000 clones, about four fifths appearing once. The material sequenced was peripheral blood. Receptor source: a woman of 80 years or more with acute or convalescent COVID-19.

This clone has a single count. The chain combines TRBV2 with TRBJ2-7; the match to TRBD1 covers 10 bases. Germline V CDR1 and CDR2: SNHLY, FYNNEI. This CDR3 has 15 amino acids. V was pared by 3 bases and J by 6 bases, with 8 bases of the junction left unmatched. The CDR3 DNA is TGTGCCAGCAGTGAGTTGAGACAGGGGGCAAGCGAGCAGTACTTC. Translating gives CASSELRQGASEQYF.

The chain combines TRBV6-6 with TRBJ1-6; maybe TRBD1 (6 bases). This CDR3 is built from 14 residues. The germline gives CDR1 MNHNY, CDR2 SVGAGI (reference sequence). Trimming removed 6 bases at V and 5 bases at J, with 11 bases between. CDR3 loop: CASRADSNNSPLHF. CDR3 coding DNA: TGTGCCAGCAGAGCGGACAGCAATAATTCACCCCTCCACTTT.

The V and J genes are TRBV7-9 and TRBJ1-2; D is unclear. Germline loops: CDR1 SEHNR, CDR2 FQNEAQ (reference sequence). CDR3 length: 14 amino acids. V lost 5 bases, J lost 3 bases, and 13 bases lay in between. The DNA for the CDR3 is TGTGCCAGCAGCCCTAATTTACGTGACTATGGCTACACCTTC. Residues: CASSPNLRDYGYTF.

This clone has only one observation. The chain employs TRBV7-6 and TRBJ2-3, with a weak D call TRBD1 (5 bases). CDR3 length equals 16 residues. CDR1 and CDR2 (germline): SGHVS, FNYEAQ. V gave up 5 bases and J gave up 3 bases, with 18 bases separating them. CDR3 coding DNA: TGTGCCAGCAGCCCAGAGCCAGGGTTAGTTACAGATACGCAGTATTTT. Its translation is CASSPEPGLVTDTQYF.

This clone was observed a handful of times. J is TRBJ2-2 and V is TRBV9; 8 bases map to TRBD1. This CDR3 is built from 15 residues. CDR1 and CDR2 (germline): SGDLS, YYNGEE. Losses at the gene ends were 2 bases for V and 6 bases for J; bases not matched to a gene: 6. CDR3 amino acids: CASSVQGAIAGELFF. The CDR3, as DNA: TGTGCCAGCAGCGTCCAGGGGGCCATCGCCGGGGAGCTGTTTTTT. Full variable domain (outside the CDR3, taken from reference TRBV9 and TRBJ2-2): DSGVTQTPKHLITATGQRVTLRCSPRSGDLSVYWYQQSLDQGLQFLIQYYNGEERAKGNILERFSAQQFPDLHSELNLSSLELGDSALYFCASSVQGAIAGELFFGEGSRLTVL.

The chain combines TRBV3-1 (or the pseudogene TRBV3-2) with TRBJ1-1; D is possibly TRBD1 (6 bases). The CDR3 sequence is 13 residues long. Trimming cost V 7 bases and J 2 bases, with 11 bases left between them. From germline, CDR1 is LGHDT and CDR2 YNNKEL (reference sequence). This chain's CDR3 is CASNLRGNTEAFF. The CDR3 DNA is TGTGCCAGCAACCTCAGGGGCAACACTGAAGCTTTCTTT.

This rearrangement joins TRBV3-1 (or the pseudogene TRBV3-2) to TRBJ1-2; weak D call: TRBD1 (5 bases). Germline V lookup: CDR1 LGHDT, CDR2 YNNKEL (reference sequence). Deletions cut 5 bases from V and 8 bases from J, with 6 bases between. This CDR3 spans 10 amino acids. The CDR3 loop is CASSGQGYTF. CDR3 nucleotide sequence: TGTGCCAGCAGCGGACAAGGCTACACCTTC.

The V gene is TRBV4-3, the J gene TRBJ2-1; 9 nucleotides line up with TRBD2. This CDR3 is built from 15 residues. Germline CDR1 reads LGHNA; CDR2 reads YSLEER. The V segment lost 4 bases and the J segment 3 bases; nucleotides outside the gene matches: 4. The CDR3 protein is CASSPAGGNYNEQFF. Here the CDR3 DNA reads TGCGCCAGCAGCCCAGCGGGAGGAAACTACAATGAGCAGTTCTTC.

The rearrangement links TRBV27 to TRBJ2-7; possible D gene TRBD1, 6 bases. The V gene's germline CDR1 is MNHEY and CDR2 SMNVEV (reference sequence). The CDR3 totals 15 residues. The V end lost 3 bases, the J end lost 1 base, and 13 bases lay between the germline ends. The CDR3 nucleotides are TGTGCCAGCAGTTTGGGGTCAGGGGAGTCCTACGAGCAGTACTTC. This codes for CASSLGSGESYEQYF.

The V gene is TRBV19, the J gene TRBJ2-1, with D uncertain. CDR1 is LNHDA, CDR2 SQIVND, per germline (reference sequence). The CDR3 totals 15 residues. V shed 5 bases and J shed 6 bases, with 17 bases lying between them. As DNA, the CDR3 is TGTGCCAGTAGTCTCCGATCAACAGCTCTCAATGAGCAGTTCTTC. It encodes CASSLRSTALNEQFF.

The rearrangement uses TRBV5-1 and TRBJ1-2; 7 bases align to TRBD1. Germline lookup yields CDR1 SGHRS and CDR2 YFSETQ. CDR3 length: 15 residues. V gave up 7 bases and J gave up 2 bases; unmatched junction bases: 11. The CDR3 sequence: CASQGVRGPNYGYTF. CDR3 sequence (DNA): TGCGCCAGCCAGGGGGTGAGGGGGCCAAACTATGGCTACACCTTC.

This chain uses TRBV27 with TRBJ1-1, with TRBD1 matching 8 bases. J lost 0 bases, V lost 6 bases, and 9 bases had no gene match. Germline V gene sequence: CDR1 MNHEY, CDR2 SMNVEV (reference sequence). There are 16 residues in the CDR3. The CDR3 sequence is CASRRGTGRLNTEAFF. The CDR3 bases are TGTGCCAGCAGGAGGGGGACAGGCAGATTGAACACTGAAGCTTTCTTT.

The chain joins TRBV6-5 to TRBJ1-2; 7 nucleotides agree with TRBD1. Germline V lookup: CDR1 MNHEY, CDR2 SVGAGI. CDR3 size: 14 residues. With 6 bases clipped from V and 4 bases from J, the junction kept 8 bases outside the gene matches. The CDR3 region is CASRRGQDRYGYTF. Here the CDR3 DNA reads TGTGCCAGCAGGCGAGGACAGGATCGCTATGGCTACACCTTC.

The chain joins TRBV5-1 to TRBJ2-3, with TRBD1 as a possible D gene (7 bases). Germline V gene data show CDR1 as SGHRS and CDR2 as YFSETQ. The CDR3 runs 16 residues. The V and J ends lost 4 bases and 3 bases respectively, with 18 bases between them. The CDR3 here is CASSPGDSRWTDTQYF. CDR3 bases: TGCGCCAGCAGCCCGGGGGACAGCAGATGGACAGATACGCAGTATTTT.

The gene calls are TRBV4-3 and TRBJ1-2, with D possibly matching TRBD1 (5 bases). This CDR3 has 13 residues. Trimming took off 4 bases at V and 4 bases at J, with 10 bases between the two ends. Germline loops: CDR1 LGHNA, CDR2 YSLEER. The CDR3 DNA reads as TGCGCCAGCAGCCCCACAGGCTTCTATGGCTACACCTTC. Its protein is CASSPTGFYGYTF.

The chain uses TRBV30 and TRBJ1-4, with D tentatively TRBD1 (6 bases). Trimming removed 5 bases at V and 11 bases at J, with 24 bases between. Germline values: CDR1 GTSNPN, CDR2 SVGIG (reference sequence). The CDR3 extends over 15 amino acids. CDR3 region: CAWGRQQGFREKLFF. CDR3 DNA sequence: TGTGCCTGGGGGCGGCAACAGGGTTTCCGTGAGAAACTGTTTTTT.

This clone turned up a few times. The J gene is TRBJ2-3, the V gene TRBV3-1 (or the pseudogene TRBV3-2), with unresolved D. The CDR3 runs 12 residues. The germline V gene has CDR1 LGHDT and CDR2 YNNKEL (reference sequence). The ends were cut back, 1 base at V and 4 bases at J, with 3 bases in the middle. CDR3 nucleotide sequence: TGTGCCAGCAGCCAAGTAGCAGATACGCAGTATTTT. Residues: CASSQVADTQYF.

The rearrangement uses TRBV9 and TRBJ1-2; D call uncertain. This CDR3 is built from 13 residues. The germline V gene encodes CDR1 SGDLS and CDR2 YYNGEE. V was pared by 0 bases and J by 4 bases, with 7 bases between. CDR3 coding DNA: TGTGCCAGCAGCGTAGGACGGGGCTATGGCTACACCTTC. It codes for CASSVGRGYGYTF.

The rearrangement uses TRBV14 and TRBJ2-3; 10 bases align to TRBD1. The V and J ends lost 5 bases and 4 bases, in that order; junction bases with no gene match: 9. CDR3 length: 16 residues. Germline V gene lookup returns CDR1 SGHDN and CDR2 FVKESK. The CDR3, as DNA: TGTGCCAGCAGCATTTTACCGGGACAGGGGTCAGATACGCAGTATTTT. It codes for CASSILPGQGSDTQYF.

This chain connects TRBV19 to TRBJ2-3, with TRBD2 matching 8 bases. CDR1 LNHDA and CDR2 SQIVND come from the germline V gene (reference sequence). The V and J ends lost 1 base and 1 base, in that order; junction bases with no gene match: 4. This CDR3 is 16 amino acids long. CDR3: CASSIVLGLGTDTQYF. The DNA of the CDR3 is TGTGCCAGTAGTATAGTCCTGGGACTAGGCACAGATACGCAGTATTTT.